This T cell receptor beta chain was identified during a study of blood T cell repertoires in COVID-19. Study-level background: From the United States, Italy and Spain came samples of acute and convalescent COVID-19.

Profiled with immunoSEQ multiplex PCR; TCRdb holds only in-frame clones, not every one. The table lists about 330,000 clones, more than 85% of them singletons. CDR3 length equals 15 residues. Germline-derived CDR1 and CDR2 are SGHRS and YFSETQ. The V gene lost 5 bases and the J gene lost 0 bases, with 11 bases spanning the gap. The rearrangement links TRBV5-1 to TRBJ1-4, with a weak D call TRBD1 (6 bases). This sequence originates from a woman aged 30 to 39 who had recovered from COVID-19. The sample taken for sequencing was PBMCs or T cells enriched from blood (not recorded which). CDR3 nucleotides: TGCGCCAGCAGGGTACAGGGATCAACTAATGAAAAACTGTTTTTT. Protein: CASRVQGSTNEKLFF.